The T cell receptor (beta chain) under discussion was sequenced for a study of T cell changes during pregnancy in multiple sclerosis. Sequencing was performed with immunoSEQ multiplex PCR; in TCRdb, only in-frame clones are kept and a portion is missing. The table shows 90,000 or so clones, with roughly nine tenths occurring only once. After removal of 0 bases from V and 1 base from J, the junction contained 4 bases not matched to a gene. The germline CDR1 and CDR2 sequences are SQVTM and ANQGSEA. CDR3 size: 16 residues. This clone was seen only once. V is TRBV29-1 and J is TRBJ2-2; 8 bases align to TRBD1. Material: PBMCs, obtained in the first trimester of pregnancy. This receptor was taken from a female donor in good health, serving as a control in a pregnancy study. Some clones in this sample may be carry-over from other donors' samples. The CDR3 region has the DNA TGCAGCGTTGAAGATGCGGGGACAGGGAACACCGGGGAGCTGTTTTTT. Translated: CSVEDAGTGNTGELFF.